This T cell receptor (beta chain) is drawn from a study of quantifying T cell responses using KT2 cells. Study-wide context: TCR alpha and beta constant-region primers primed reverse transcription of RNA.

This clonotype was recorded at least ten times. Each cDNA got a UMI-containing oligo ligated at its 3' end. An equimolar mix of RC1.1 and RC1.2 primed the beta chain across TRBC1 and TRBC2. TCRdb re-derived calls from the UMI-ligation and nested PCR reads in MiXCR, one entry per CDR3 protein. The sample consists of tens of thousands of distinct CDR3 sequences, more than 7% of them appearing once. Unfractionated PBMC were spiked with known numbers of KT2 clone cells. The CDR3 consists of 14 residues. CDR1 and CDR2 (germline): SGHNT, YENEEA. Trimming took off 1 base at V and 3 bases at J, with 9 bases between the two ends.

The V gene is TRBV11-3, the J gene TRBJ1-1, with a weak D call TRBD1 (6 bases). The sample comprised PBMCs spiked with cells of the T cell clone KT2. This sequence was found in a human donor. This CDR3 reads CASSLGTDYTEAFF. The CDR3 DNA sequence: TGTGCCAGCAGCTTAGGGACAGATTACACTGAAGCTTTCTTT.